The 12 T cell receptor beta chains in this list originate from one sample, sequenced in a study of regulatory T cells in long-lasting Graves disease (dated by TCRdb to 2020 to 2022). Library preparation was by multiplex PCR. The sequencer listed for this sample is Illumina HiSeq 4000. To build TCR beta libraries, CDR3 regions were amplified by Arm-PCR using iRepertoire HTBI primers. TCRdb trimmed the raw reads at Q25, called clones with MiXCR and kept productive beta chains. Rows with one shared CDR3 protein collapse into an entry with the most common genes and DNA. In all, the sample holds 500,000 or so distinct CDR3 sequences, and roughly 15% of those were seen once. The ten largest make up more than 15% of the sample. The time point label here, explained by the study, means: newly diagnosed GD, antithyroid drugs for less than 3 months. For both TCR sequencing and RNA sequencing, RNA was extracted from PBMCs in TRIzol.

This sample also belongs to another study, concerning T cells in Graves' hyperthyroidism and ophthalmopathy.

This material consisted of peripheral blood mononuclear cells (PBMCs), taken at new diagnosis, from a patient treated with antithyroid drugs. These receptors all come from a woman aged 45-65 years with Graves disease. Donor details come from another sample of the same person, matched by shared clones.

Concerning this clonotype: A much bigger clone sits one base away, suggesting this may be a read error. The chain joins TRBV9 to TRBJ2-2; D ambiguous. Germline V gene data show CDR1 as SGDLS and CDR2 as YYNGEE. The CDR3 totals 11 residues. V was cut by 0 bases and J by 6 bases, with 0 bases left in between. The chain's CDR3 is CASSVAGELFF. CDR3 in DNA: TGTGCCAGCAGCGTAGCCGGGGAGCTGTTTTTT.

In its sample, this clonotype was seen many times. The V gene is TRBV12-3 or TRBV12-4, the J gene TRBJ1-5; TRBD1 matches 7 bases. The CDR3 covers 17 residues. V lost 0 bases and J lost 0; bases outside the gene matches: 5. CDR3 residues: CASSLARQGNSNQPQHF. CDR3 in DNA: TGTGCCAGCAGTTTAGCGAGACAGGGTAATAGCAATCAGCCCCAGCATTTT.

V and J are TRBV12-3 or TRBV12-4 and TRBJ1-2; no clear D. This CDR3 region has 14 residues. V was shortened by 3 bases and J by 2 bases, with 10 bases between the two germline ends. Written as DNA, the CDR3 is TGTGCCAGCAGTTTTCCTGGGCGAAACTATGGCTACACCTTC. Its protein product is CASSFPGRNYGYTF.

This clonotype has ten or more counts. The chain has TRBV27 and TRBJ1-2; 8 bases map to TRBD1. J lost 7 bases, V lost 3 bases, and 7 bases had no gene match. The CDR3 consists of 14 residues. Per germline, CDR1 MNHEY and CDR2 SMNVEV (reference sequence). DNA for the CDR3: TGTGCCAGCAGTTTCAGGGGGCTGCATGGTGGCTACACCTTC. It is translated as CASSFRGLHGGYTF.

CDR3 DNA sequence: TGCGCCAGCAGCTTGGTTGGACTAGCGGAATTCTACAATGAGCAGTTCTTC. It codes for CASSLVGLAEFYNEQFF. The V and J genes are TRBV5-1 and TRBJ2-1; 10 nucleotides align to TRBD2. The CDR3 runs 17 residues. V lost 0 bases to trimming and J lost 3 bases; unmatched junction nucleotides: 6. Germline CDR1 is SGHRS and CDR2 is YFSETQ.

The chain recombines TRBV20-1 with TRBJ2-1; unclear D gene. This CDR3 is built from 11 residues. Germline loops: CDR1 DFQATT, CDR2 SNEGSKA (reference sequence). V lost 3 bases to trimming and J lost 3 bases, with 3 bases between them. DNA of the CDR3: TGCAGTGCTAGTTACTACAATGAGCAGTTCTTC. Protein: CSASYYNEQFF.

This clonotype was found many times. The chain has TRBV18 and TRBJ2-3; D is unclear. V gave up 0 bases and J gave up 3 bases, with 7 bases separating them. Germline V gives CDR1 KGHSH, CDR2 LQKENI. The length of the CDR3 is 14 residues. In nucleotides, the CDR3 is TGTGCCAGCTCACCACCGGGTATTACAGATACGCAGTATTTT. Amino acids: CASSPPGITDTQYF. The full variable domain, with the rest looked up from reference TRBV18 and TRBJ2-3, is NAGVMQNPRHLVRRRGQEARLRCSPMKGHSHVYWYRQLPEEGLKFMVYLQKENIIDESGMPKERFSAEFPKEGPSILRIQQVVRGDSAAYFCASSPPGITDTQYFGPGTRLTVL.

This clonotype was detected ten times or more. The rearrangement uses TRBV12-3 or TRBV12-4 and TRBJ1-1; TRBD1 agrees at 12 bases. J was trimmed by 5 bases and V by 5 bases; bases with no gene match: 9. The CDR3 runs to 16 residues. The chain's CDR3 is CASSLPPGQGATEAFF. The CDR3 region has the DNA TGTGCCAGCAGTCTACCACCGGGACAGGGGGCGACTGAAGCTTTCTTT.

This clonotype was recorded at least ten times. The J gene is TRBJ1-6, the V gene TRBV28, with D hard to call. Trimming removed 7 bases from V and 7 bases from J, with 14 bases in between. The CDR3 spans 14 residues. Germline V lookup: CDR1 MDHEN, CDR2 SYDVKM. In nucleotides, the CDR3 is TGTGCCAGCAAGCCCCACGGGAGCAATTCACCCCTCCACTTT. Translating it yields CASKPHGSNSPLHF.

This clonotype was picked up many times. The chain is built from TRBV30 and TRBJ2-7, with a tentative D call TRBD2 (6 bases). Germline V gives CDR1 GTSNPN, CDR2 SVGIG (reference sequence). Trimming stripped 8 bases from V and 0 bases from J, with 14 bases between. This CDR3 is 13 amino acids long. The CDR3 DNA sequence: TGTGCCGGCACGGGAGTCAACTCCTACGAGCAGTACTTC. Protein sequence: CAGTGVNSYEQYF.

This chain uses TRBV20-1 with TRBJ2-7, with 7 nucleotides matching TRBD2. Germline lookup yields CDR1 DFQATT and CDR2 SNEGSKA (reference sequence). Trimming took 6 bases from V and 2 from J; bases not matched to a gene: 7. This CDR3 has 13 residues. CDR3 sequence reads: CSAPGLGPYEQYF. Written as DNA, the CDR3 is TGCAGTGCCCCCGGACTAGGCCCCTACGAGCAGTACTTC.

This clonotype has a count of ten or more. V usage is TRBV20-1 and J usage is TRBJ2-1; maybe TRBD1 (7 bases). Germline V gene data show CDR1 as DFQATT and CDR2 as SNEGSKA (reference sequence). The V gene lost 3 bases and the J gene lost 7 bases, with 19 bases spanning the gap. This CDR3 has 15 amino acids. Here the CDR3 reads CSASSTGRGENEQFF. The CDR3 region has the DNA TGCAGTGCTAGCAGCACGGGCAGGGGGGAAAATGAGCAGTTCTTC.